This entry is about one T cell receptor beta chain. TCRdb's copy holds only in-frame clones and misses some; the assay was immunoSEQ multiplex PCR. In the table there are 400,000 to 550,000 clones, 80% to 90% of which are singletons. The data were taken from a study of blood T cell repertoires in COVID-19. The J segment lost 1 base and the V segment lost 1 base, leaving 7 bases of the junction unmatched. There are 17 residues in the CDR3. The germline CDR1 and CDR2 sequences are MGHRA and YSYEKL. This clonotype originated in a woman in her thirties with acute or convalescent COVID-19. This chain uses TRBV4-1 with TRBJ2-3; 8 bases are shared with TRBD1. The source material was peripheral blood. This CDR3 is CASSQVFTGGGTDTQYF. The CDR3 DNA is TGCGCCAGCAGCCAAGTTTTCACAGGGGGAGGCACAGATACGCAGTATTTT.